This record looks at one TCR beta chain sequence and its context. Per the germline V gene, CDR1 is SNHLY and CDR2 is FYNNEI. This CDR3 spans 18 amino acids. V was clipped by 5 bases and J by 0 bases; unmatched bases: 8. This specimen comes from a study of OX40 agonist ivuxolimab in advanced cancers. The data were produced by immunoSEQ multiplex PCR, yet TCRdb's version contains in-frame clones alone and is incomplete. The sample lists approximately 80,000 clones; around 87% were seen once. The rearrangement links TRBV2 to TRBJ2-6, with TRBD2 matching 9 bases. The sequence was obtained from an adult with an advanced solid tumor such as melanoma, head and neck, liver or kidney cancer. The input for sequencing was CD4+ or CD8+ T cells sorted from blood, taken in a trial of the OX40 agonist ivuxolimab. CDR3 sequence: CASSSSGRLPSGANVLTF. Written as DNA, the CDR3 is TGTGCCAGCAGTTCCAGCGGGAGGTTACCCTCTGGGGCCAACGTCCTGACTTTC.